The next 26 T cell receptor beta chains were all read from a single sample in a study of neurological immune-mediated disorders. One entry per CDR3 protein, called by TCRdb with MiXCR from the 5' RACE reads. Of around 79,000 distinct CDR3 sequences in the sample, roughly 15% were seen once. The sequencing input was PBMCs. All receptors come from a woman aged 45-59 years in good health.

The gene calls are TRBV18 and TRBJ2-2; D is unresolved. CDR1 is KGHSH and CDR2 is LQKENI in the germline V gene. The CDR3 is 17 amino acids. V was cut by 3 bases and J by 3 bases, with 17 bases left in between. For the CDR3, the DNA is TGTGCCAGCTCACCTATCACCATCTATATGGACACCGGGGAGCTGTTTTTT. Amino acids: CASSPITIYMDTGELFF.

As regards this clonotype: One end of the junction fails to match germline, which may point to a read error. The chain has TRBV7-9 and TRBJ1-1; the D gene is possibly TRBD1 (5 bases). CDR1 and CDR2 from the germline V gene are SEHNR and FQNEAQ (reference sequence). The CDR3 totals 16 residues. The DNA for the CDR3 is TGTGCCAGCAGCTTAGAGGGTTTCTTCCGGGGCACTAAAGCTTTCTTT. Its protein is CASSLEGFFRGTKAFF.

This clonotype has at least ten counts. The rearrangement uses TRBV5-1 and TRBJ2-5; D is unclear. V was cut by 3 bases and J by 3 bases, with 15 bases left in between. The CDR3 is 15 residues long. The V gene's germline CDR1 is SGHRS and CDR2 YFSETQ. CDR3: CASSSSAKAEETQYF. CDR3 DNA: TGCGCCAGCAGCTCGTCCGCTAAGGCTGAAGAGACCCAGTACTTC.

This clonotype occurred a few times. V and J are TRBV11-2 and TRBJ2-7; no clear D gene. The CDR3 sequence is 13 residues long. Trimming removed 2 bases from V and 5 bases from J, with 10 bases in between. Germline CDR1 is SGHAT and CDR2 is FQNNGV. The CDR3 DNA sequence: TGTGCCAGCAGCTTATCAGTATTGAACGAGCAGTACTTC. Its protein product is CASSLSVLNEQYF.

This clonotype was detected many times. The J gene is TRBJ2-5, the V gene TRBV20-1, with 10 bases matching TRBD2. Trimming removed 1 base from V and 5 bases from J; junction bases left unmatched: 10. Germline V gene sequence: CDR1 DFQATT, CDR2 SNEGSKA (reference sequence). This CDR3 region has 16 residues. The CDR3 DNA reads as TGCAGTGCTAGAGGGGGGGCTAGCGGGAGTTGGGAGACCCAGTACTTC. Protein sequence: CSARGGASGSWETQYF.

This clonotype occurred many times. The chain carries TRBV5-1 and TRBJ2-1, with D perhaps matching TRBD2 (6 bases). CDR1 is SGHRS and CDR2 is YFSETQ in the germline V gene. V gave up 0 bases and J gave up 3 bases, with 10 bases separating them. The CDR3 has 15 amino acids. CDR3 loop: CASSLGRGLYNEQFF. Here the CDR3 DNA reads TGCGCCAGCAGCTTGGGTAGGGGACTCTACAATGAGCAGTTCTTC.

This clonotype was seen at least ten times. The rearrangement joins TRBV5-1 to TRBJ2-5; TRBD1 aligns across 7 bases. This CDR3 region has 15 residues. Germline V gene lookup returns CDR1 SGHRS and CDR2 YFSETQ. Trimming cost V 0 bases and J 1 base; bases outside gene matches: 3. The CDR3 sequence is CASSLGTGLQETQYF. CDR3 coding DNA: TGCGCCAGCAGCTTGGGGACAGGTCTCCAAGAGACCCAGTACTTC.

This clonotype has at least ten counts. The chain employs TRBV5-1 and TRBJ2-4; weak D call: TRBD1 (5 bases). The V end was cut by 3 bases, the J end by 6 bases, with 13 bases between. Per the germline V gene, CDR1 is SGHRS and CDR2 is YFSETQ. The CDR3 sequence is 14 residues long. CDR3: CASSSPRQGNIQYF. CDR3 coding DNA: TGCGCCAGCAGCTCCCCGAGGCAGGGAAACATTCAGTACTTC.

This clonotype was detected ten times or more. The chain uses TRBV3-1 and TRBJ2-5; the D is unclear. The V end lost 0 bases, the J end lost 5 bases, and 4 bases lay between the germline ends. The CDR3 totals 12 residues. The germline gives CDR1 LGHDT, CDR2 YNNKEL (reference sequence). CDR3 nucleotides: TGTGCCAGCAGCCAAGATCTTGAGACCCAGTACTTC. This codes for CASSQDLETQYF.

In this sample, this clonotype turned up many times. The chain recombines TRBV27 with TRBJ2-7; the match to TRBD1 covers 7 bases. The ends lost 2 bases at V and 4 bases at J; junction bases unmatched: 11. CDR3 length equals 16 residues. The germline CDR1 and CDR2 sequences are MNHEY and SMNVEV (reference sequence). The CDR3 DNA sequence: TGTGCCAGCAGTTTACTACCCTTTACAGGGGCTTACGAGCAGTACTTC. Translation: CASSLLPFTGAYEQYF.

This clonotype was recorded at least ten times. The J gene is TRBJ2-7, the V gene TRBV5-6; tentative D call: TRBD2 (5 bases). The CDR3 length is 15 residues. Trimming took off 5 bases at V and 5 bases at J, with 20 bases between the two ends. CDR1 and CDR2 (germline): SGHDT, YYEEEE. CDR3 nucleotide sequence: TGTGCCAGCAGACCATCCGGGATAGTAGGCGACGAGCAGTACTTC. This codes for CASRPSGIVGDEQYF.

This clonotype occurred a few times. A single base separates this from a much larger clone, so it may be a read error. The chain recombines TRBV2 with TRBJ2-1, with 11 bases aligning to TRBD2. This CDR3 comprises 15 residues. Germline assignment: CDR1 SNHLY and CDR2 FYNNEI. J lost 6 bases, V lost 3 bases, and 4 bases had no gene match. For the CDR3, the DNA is TGTGCCAGCAGTGAGGGGACTAGCGGATGCAATGAGCAGTTCTTC. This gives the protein CASSEGTSGCNEQFF.

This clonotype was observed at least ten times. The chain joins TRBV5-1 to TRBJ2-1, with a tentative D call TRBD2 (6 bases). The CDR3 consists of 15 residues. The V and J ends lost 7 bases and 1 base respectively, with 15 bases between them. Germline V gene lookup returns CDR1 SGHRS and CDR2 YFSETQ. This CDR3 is CASQVGDLSYNEQFF. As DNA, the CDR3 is TGCGCCAGCCAGGTTGGGGACTTGTCCTACAATGAGCAGTTCTTC.

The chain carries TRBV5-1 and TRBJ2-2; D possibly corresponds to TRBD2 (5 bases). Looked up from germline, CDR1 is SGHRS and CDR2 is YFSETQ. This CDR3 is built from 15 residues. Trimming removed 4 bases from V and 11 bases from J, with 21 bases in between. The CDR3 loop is CASSLLSTSGGELFF. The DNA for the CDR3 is TGCGCCAGCAGCCTTTTGTCTACCAGCGGCGGTGAGCTGTTTTTT.

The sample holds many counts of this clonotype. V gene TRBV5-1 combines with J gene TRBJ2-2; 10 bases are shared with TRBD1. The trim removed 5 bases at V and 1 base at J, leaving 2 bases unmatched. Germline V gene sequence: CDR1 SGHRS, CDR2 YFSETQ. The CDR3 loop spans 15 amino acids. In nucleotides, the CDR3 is TGCGCCAGCAGGCGGGACAGGGGGAACACCGGGGAGCTGTTTTTT. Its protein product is CASRRDRGNTGELFF.

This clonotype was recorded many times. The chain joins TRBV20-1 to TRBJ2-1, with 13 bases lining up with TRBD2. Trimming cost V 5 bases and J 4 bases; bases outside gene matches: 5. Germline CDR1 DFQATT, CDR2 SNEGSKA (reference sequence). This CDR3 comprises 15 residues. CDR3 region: CSAGRLAGGYNEQFF. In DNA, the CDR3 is TGCAGTGCTGGCCGACTAGCGGGGGGATACAATGAGCAGTTCTTC.

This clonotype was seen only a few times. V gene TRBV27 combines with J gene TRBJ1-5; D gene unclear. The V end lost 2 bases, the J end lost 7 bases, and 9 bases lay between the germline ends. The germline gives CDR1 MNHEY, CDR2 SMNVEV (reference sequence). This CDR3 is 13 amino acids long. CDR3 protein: CASSLMLDQPQHF. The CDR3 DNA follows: TGTGCCAGCAGTTTAATGTTAGACCAGCCCCAGCATTTT.

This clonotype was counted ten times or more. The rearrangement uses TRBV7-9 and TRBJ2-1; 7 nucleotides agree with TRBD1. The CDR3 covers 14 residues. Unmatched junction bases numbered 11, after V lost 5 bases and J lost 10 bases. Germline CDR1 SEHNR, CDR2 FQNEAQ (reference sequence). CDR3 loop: CASSPQTGIWEQFF. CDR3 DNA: TGTGCCAGCAGCCCCCAGACAGGGATTTGGGAGCAGTTCTTC. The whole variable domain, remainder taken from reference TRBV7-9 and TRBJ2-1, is DTGVSQNPRHKITKRGQNVTFRCDPISEHNRLYWYRQTLGQGPEFLTYFQNEAQLEKSRLLSDRFSAERPKGSFSTLEIQRTEQGDSAMYLCASSPQTGIWEQFFGPGTRLTVL.

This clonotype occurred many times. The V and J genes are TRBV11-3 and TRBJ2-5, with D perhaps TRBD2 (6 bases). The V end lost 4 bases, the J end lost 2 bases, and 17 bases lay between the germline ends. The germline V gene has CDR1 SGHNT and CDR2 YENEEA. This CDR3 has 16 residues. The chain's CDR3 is CASSSYSRREQETQYF. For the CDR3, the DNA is TGTGCCAGCAGCTCCTATAGTAGGAGGGAACAAGAGACCCAGTACTTC. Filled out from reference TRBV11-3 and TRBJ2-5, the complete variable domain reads EAGVVQSPRYKIIEKKQPVAFWCNPISGHNTLYWYLQNLGQGPELLIRYENEEAVDDSQLPKDRFSAERLKGVDSTLKIQPAELGDSAVYLCASSSYSRREQETQYFGPGTRLLVL.

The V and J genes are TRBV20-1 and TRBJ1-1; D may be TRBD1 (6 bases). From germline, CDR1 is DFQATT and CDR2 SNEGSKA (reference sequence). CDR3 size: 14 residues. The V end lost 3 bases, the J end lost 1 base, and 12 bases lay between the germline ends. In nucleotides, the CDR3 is TGCAGTGCTAGGGCAGGGGCGGCGAACACTGAAGCTTTCTTT. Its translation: CSARAGAANTEAFF.

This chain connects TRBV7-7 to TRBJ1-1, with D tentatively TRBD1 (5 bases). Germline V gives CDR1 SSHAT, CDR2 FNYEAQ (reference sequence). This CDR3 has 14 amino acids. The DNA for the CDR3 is TGTGCTAGAAGCCCCGGGACGGCTAACACTGAAGCTTTCTTT. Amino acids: CARSPGTANTEAFF. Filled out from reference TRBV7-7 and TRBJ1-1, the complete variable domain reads GAGVSQSPRYKVTKRGQDVTLRCDPISSHATLYWYQQALGQGPEFLTYFNYEAQPDKSGLPSDRFSAERPEGSISTLTIQRTEQRDSAMYRCARSPGTANTEAFFGQGTRLTVV.

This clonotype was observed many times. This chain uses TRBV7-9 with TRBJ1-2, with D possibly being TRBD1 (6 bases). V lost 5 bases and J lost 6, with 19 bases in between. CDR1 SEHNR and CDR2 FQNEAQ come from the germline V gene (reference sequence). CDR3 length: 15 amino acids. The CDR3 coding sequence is TGTGCCAGCAGCGTCGCCCCAGGGGCGACGAATGGCTACACCTTC. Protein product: CASSVAPGATNGYTF.

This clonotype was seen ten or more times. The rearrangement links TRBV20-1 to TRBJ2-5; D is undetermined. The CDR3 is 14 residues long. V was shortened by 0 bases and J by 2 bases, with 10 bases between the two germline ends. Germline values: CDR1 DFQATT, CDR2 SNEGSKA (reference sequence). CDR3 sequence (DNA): TGCAGTGCTAGAGATTTTAACGGACAAGAGACCCAGTACTTC. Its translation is CSARDFNGQETQYF.

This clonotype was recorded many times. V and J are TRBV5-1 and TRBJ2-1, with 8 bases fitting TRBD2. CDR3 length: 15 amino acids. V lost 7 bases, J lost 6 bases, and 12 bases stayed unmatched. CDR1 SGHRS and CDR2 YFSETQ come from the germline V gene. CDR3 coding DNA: TGCGCCAGCGGCACCGGACTAGCATGGGGCAATGAGCAGTTCTTC. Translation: CASGTGLAWGNEQFF.

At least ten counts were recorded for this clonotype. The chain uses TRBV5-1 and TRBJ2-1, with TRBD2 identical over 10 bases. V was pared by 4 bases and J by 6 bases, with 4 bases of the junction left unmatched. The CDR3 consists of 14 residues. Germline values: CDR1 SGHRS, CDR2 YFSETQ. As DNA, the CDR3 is TGCGCCAGCAGCATCGGGACTAGCGTCAATGAGCAGTTCTTC. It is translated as CASSIGTSVNEQFF. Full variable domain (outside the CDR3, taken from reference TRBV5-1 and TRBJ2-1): KAGVTQTPRYLIKTRGQQVTLSCSPISGHRSVSWYQQTPGQGLQFLFEYFSETQRNKGNFPGRFSGRQFSNSRSEMNVSTLELGDSALYLCASSIGTSVNEQFFGPGTRLTVL.

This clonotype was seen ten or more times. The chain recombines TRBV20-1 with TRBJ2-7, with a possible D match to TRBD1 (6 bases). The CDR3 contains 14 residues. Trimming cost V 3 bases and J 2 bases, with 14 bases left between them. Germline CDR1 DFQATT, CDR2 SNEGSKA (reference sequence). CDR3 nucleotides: TGCAGTGCTAGTATCAGGGGCCCCCCCTACGAGCAGTACTTC. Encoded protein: CSASIRGPPYEQYF.